A single sample gave rise to the 18 T cell receptor beta chains below, sequenced in a study of blood T cells in healthy people across ages. For the second PCR, which ran for about 7 to 12 cycles, a sample-barcoded 5' primer and a J-beta primer mix were used. TCRdb itself ran the 5' RACE reads through MiXCR, one entry per CDR3 protein. The data show 550,000 to 650,000 distinct CDR3 sequences, with about 30% seen just once and 15% to 17% held by the top ten. Sequenced: blood. Receptor source: a woman of 80 years or more in good health.

Of note for this clonotype: Since a much larger clone is just one base distant, this may be a read error. The V gene is TRBV5-1, the J gene TRBJ1-2, with D tentatively TRBD1 (5 bases). This CDR3 is 16 amino acids long. The germline CDR1 and CDR2 sequences are SGHRS and YFSETQ. CDR3 residues: CASSLLTGGTNYGHTF. CDR3 coding DNA: TGCGCCAGCAGCTTGTTGACTGGGGGTACTAACTATGGCCACACCTTC.

This clonotype was recorded a few times. The chain combines TRBV4-3 with TRBJ1-6; no definite D call. The germline V and J ends were trimmed by 0 bases and 14 bases, with 14 bases remaining between them. The CDR3 spans 14 residues. Germline V CDR1 and CDR2: LGHNA, YSLEER. CDR3 DNA: TGCGCCAGCAGCCAAGACCCAATACGGGAGACCCTCCACTTT. Its protein is CASSQDPIRETLHF.

This chain links TRBV2 with TRBJ1-2, with no clear D. Germline-derived CDR1 and CDR2 are SNHLY and FYNNEI. V lost 9 bases and J lost 3, with 17 bases in between. This CDR3 has 14 amino acids. In DNA form, the CDR3 reads TGTGCCAGTAGCCAGGAAGGAGAGGACTATGGCTACACCTTC. It encodes CASSQEGEDYGYTF.

This clonotype was observed at least ten times. The CDR3 region has the DNA TGTGCCAGCAGTTACTCGAAAAGTAGGACAGCTGTTAACTATGGCTACACCTTC. Protein sequence: CASSYSKSRTAVNYGYTF. The chain uses TRBV6-6 and TRBJ1-2; D is perhaps TRBD1 (6 bases). Germline CDR1 and CDR2: MNHNY and SVGAGI (reference sequence). The V end lost 0 bases, the J end lost 1 base, and 18 bases lay between the germline ends. CDR3 size: 18 residues.

This clonotype appeared a few times. A much larger clone differs by one base, so this may be a read error. V usage is TRBV7-8 and J usage is TRBJ2-1; D unresolved. The J call is uncertain, as TRBJ2-7 better fits the DNA end. Germline V lookup: CDR1 SGHVS, CDR2 FQNEAQ. The CDR3 length is 12 residues. This chain's CDR3 is CASSLELHEQYF. CDR3 nucleotides: TGTGCCAGCAGCTTAGAGTTACATGAGCAGTACTTC.

This clonotype was seen a few times. The J gene is TRBJ1-5, the V gene TRBV19, with 11 bases identical to TRBD1. V lost 6 bases, J lost 3 bases, and 10 bases stayed unmatched. The length of the CDR3 is 17 residues. In germline, CDR1 is LNHDA, CDR2 SQIVND (reference sequence). CDR3 amino acids: CASSPGTGGQANQPQHF. The CDR3 nucleotides are TGTGCCAGTAGCCCGGGGACAGGGGGTCAGGCCAATCAGCCCCAGCATTTT. The full variable domain, in which reference TRBV19 and TRBJ1-5 provide the parts outside the CDR3, is DGGITQSPKYLFRKEGQNVTLSCEQNLNHDAMYWYRQDPGQGLRLIYYSQIVNDFQKGDIAEGYSVSREKKESFPLTVTSAQKNPTAFYLCASSPGTGGQANQPQHFGDGTRLSIL.

In its sample, this clonotype was seen once. This sequence joins TRBV20-1 and TRBJ2-3; TRBD2 matches at 12 bases. Germline loops: CDR1 DFQATT, CDR2 SNEGSKA (reference sequence). The CDR3 totals 14 residues. The J segment lost 7 bases and the V segment lost 2 bases, leaving 4 bases of the junction unmatched. The CDR3 protein is CSARPGLAGYTQYF. DNA of the CDR3: TGCAGTGCTAGACCGGGACTAGCGGGTTATACGCAGTATTTT.

This clonotype was observed a single time. V usage is TRBV5-5 and J usage is TRBJ1-5; 7 bases match TRBD1. CDR1 and CDR2 from the germline V gene are SGHKS and YYEKEE (reference sequence). Trimming removed 1 base from V and 3 bases from J; junction bases left unmatched: 10. This CDR3 has 17 amino acids. The CDR3 region is CASSLSALTGINQPQHF. Written as DNA, the CDR3 is TGTGCCAGCAGCTTGTCTGCGTTGACAGGGATCAATCAGCCCCAGCATTTT.

Comment on this clonotype: A much bigger clone sits one base away, suggesting this may be a read error. Because the CDR3 is missing its conserved closing phenylalanine or tryptophan, this is likely a read error. In DNA form, the CDR3 reads TGTGCCATCAGTGAGGCTCTAGCGGGGGACCTGAACACCGGGGAGCTGTTTTGT. Its translation: CAISEALAGDLNTGELFC. This chain joins TRBV10-3 and TRBJ2-2, with 10 bases lining up with TRBD2. The CDR3 spans 18 residues. V was clipped by 2 bases and J by 1 base; unmatched bases: 7. CDR1 is ENHRY and CDR2 is SYGVKD in the germline V gene.

The chain couples TRBV20-1 to TRBJ2-1, with D hard to call. Germline V CDR1 and CDR2: DFQATT, SNEGSKA (reference sequence). V lost 3 bases to trimming and J lost 6 bases, with 6 bases between them. The CDR3 is made up of 11 amino acids. The DNA for the CDR3 is TGCAGTGCTAGCGGATGCAATGAGCAGTTCTTC. Residues: CSASGCNEQFF.

The rearrangement links TRBV28 to TRBJ1-5, with 7 bases fitting TRBD1. The J segment lost 10 bases and the V segment lost 4 bases, leaving 16 bases of the junction unmatched. There are 16 residues in the CDR3. Germline lookup yields CDR1 MDHEN and CDR2 SYDVKM. CDR3 loop: CASSSPRGGGGEPQHF. For the CDR3, the DNA is TGTGCCAGCAGTTCTCCCAGGGGAGGGGGCGGAGAACCCCAGCATTTT.

This clonotype showed up just once. The J gene is TRBJ1-6, the V gene TRBV6-5, with D maybe TRBD1 (5 bases). This CDR3 is built from 16 residues. Germline CDR1 reads MNHEY; CDR2 reads SVGAGI. Trimming shortened V by 8 bases and J by 3 bases, and 17 bases separated the two germline ends. As DNA, the CDR3 is TGTGCCAGCGGCCGCCTCGGACAAATCTATAATTCACCCCTCCACTTT. Translating gives CASGRLGQIYNSPLHF.

This clonotype came up many times. This chain uses TRBV9 with TRBJ2-1; 8 positions match TRBD2. The junction had 8 bases not matched to a gene; V was cut back by 3 bases and J by 3 bases. CDR1 and CDR2 from the germline V gene are SGDLS and YYNGEE. The CDR3 spans 16 residues. The CDR3 loop is CASSARPGLGYNEQFF. DNA of the CDR3: TGTGCCAGCAGCGCCAGACCGGGACTAGGCTACAATGAGCAGTTCTTC.

This clonotype was detected only a few times. V is TRBV6-5 and J is TRBJ1-1; 9 bases fit TRBD1. This CDR3 spans 15 amino acids. After removal of 4 bases from V and 4 bases from J, the junction contained 7 bases not matched to a gene. Germline V gene sequence: CDR1 MNHEY, CDR2 SVGAGI. The CDR3 sequence: CASSSQPTGGTEAFF. Written as DNA, the CDR3 is TGTGCCAGCAGTTCACAGCCGACAGGGGGCACTGAAGCTTTCTTT.

The count of this clonotype is one. V usage is TRBV18 and J usage is TRBJ1-2, with 7 bases fitting TRBD1. Looked up from germline, CDR1 is KGHSH and CDR2 is LQKENI. The CDR3 contains 15 residues. J lost 2 bases, V lost 0 bases, and 3 bases had no gene match. CDR3 in amino acids: CASSPPMGQNYGYTF. DNA of the CDR3: TGTGCCAGCTCACCACCGATGGGACAGAACTATGGCTACACCTTC.

This clonotype was observed once. At one boundary the junction diverges from the germline segment, which might be a read error. The J gene is TRBJ1-1, the V gene TRBV20-1; 9 bases line up with TRBD1. This CDR3 is built from 16 residues. Germline V lookup: CDR1 DFQATT, CDR2 SNEGSKA (reference sequence). The CDR3 here is CSARDMGQGLNAEAFF. For the CDR3, the DNA is TGCAGTGCTAGAGATATGGGACAGGGACTGAACGCTGAAGCTTTCTTT.

This chain links TRBV30 with TRBJ1-5; possible D gene TRBD1, 6 bases. This CDR3 spans 14 amino acids. Trimming removed 4 bases from V and 5 bases from J, with 15 bases in between. Germline loops: CDR1 GTSNPN, CDR2 SVGIG (reference sequence). CDR3 region: CAWMGGQPYQPQHF. The CDR3 nucleotides read TGTGCCTGGATGGGTGGACAGCCTTATCAGCCCCAGCATTTT.

Points on this clonotype: One base away lies a much larger clone, so this may be a sequencing read error. The chain employs TRBV20-1 and TRBJ1-2; D is undetermined. Germline assignment: CDR1 DFQATT and CDR2 SNEGSKA (reference sequence). The CDR3 length is 12 residues. In nucleotides, the CDR3 is TGCGGCCCGCGCAGCGACGACTATGGCTACACCTTC. This translates into CGPRSDDYGYTF.